The sequence of this T cell receptor (beta chain) was determined in a study of identical twins. This clonotype has more than one count but fewer than ten. TCRdb independently ran MiXCR on the 5' RACE reads; one entry per CDR3 protein. Among 450,000 to 600,000 distinct CDR3 sequences, 20% to 25% were seen once, and the ten largest hold 0.48%. Germline trimming cut 4 bases from V and 6 bases from J; bases unmatched to any gene: 16. CDR1 is LGHDT, CDR2 YNNKEL, per germline (reference sequence). This CDR3 is 19 amino acids long. These data are also associated with another study on yellow fever vaccine responses in identical twins.

Input material: CD4+ T cells sorted from blood. The sequence was collected from a woman under 30 in good health. V usage is TRBV3-1 and J usage is TRBJ2-1, with 12 nucleotides matching TRBD2. The CDR3 DNA reads as TGTGCCAGCAGCCGGAACGATAGACGACTAGCGGGAGATGCCAATGAGCAGTTCTTC. Protein sequence: CASSRNDRRLAGDANEQFF.